The entry below gives a single T cell receptor beta chain sequence along with its context. These data belong to a study of blood T cell repertoires in COVID-19. In the study overall: Sample material is recorded as cDNA or gDNA derived from T cells, B-cell-depleted T cells, or PBMCs.

The ends lost 0 bases at V and 2 bases at J; junction bases unmatched: 7. The CDR3 sequence is 15 residues long. CDR1 is SQVTM, CDR2 ANQGSEA, per germline. Under the authors' procedure: The authors estimated nucleated cell counts from reference gene primer amplification. The table came from immunoSEQ multiplex PCR; TCRdb's copy has only in-frame clones and leaves some out. D and trimming come from the DNA, and the V and J calls and clone size come from that table. Of 450,000 or so clones listed, over 85% are singletons. The TCR was taken from a man aged 18 to 35 with COVID-19, enrolled during active disease. The chain couples TRBV29-1 to TRBJ2-7, with 7 nucleotides matching TRBD2. Specimen: peripheral blood. For the CDR3, the DNA is TGCAGCGTTGAAGATGGGATTGCGGGGGCCTACGAGCAGTACTTC. Amino acids: CSVEDGIAGAYEQYF.